This TCR beta chain originates from a study of control samples from healthy donors and cancer patients. Germline V lookup: CDR1 SGDLS, CDR2 YYNGEE. CDR3 length: 17 amino acids. V was shortened by 4 bases and J by 2 bases, with 20 bases between the two germline ends. TCRdb's table, derived via immunoSEQ multiplex PCR, lists solely in-frame clones and lacks some. There are 150,000 to 200,000 clones in the sample; approximately 92% occur only once, and 2% lies in the top ten. The receptor was isolated from a woman between 40 and 55 years old in good health. The V and J genes are TRBV9 and TRBJ2-3, with D possibly matching TRBD2 (7 bases). Source material: blood. The CDR3 DNA reads as TGTGCCAGCAGCTTTGAGGGTAACCGGGGGGCCACAGATACGCAGTATTTT. Translation gives CASSFEGNRGATDTQYF.